One and the same sample provided the 9 T cell receptor beta chains below, sequenced in a study of blood T cells in healthy people across ages. Primers used in a second PCR of about 6 to 11 cycles were a sample-barcoded 5' primer and a J-beta primer mix. TCRdb redid the calling of the 5' RACE reads with MiXCR, one entry per CDR3 protein. The sample includes approximately 490,000 distinct CDR3 sequences, under 30% of them seen just once. These records were also assigned to another study, of T cells of mothers and their children.

Sample: blood. Receptor source: a boy younger than 18 in good health.

This chain joins TRBV7-9 and TRBJ2-1, with 7 bases lining up with TRBD1. The CDR3 loop spans 14 amino acids. V shed 6 bases and J 5 bases; nucleotides not matched to a gene: 7. Germline CDR1 reads SEHNR; CDR2 reads FQNEAQ (reference sequence). This CDR3 reads CASRDGTVNNEQFF. CDR3 nucleotide sequence: TGTGCCAGCAGGGATGGGACAGTTAACAATGAGCAGTTCTTC. Based on the CDR3 plus reference TRBV7-9 and TRBJ2-1, the full variable domain is DTGVSQNPRHKITKRGQNVTFRCDPISEHNRLYWYRQTLGQGPEFLTYFQNEAQLEKSRLLSDRFSAERPKGSFSTLEIQRTEQGDSAMYLCASRDGTVNNEQFFGPGTRLTVL.

This clonotype was found many times. The chain carries TRBV3-1 and TRBJ1-1; unclear D gene. V gave up 4 bases and J gave up 3 bases, with 9 bases separating them. The CDR3 covers 13 residues. Germline V gives CDR1 LGHDT, CDR2 YNNKEL (reference sequence). CDR3 nucleotides: TGTGCCAGCAGCCCCGACGGAGACACTGAAGCTTTCTTT. As protein: CASSPDGDTEAFF.

The CDR3 nucleotides read TGCAGTGCTCGAACGGACAGGGAGTACACTGAAGCTTTCTTT. This encodes CSARTDREYTEAFF. The chain is built from TRBV20-1 and TRBJ1-1; TRBD1 matches 8 bases. The CDR3 sequence is 14 residues long. The germline V gene has CDR1 DFQATT and CDR2 SNEGSKA (reference sequence). V was clipped by 5 bases and J by 3 bases; unmatched bases: 8.

Only one count was recorded for this clonotype. The junction and the germline gene differ at one end; a read error may be behind it. The DNA for the CDR3 is TGCGCCAGCAGCCAATTTAGGGCGTCCTACAATGAGCGGTTCTTC. Amino acids: CASSQFRASYNERFF. V usage is TRBV4-1 and J usage is TRBJ2-1; D remains ambiguous. In germline, CDR1 is MGHRA, CDR2 YSYEKL. The length of the CDR3 is 15 residues.

The gene calls are TRBV11-2 and TRBJ2-5; TRBD1 aligns across 8 bases. Judging by the DNA end, TRBJ2-1 fits better; the J call may be wrong. Germline V gene data show CDR1 as SGHAT and CDR2 as FQNNGV. This CDR3 region has 16 residues. This chain's CDR3 is CASSLGFQGAFDEQFF. CDR3 in DNA: TGTGCCAGCAGCTTAGGATTCCAGGGGGCTTTTGATGAGCAGTTCTTC.

This chain connects TRBV29-1 to TRBJ1-4; D is ambiguous. The V end lost 4 bases, the J end lost 5 bases, and 8 bases lay between the germline ends. Germline V gene data show CDR1 as SQVTM and CDR2 as ANQGSEA. The CDR3 is 12 amino acids. The CDR3 region is CSVGDMNEKLFF. The CDR3 DNA is TGCAGCGTTGGTGATATGAATGAAAAACTGTTTTTT.

This clonotype came up a few times. The chain combines TRBV18 with TRBJ2-5, with 9 bases matching TRBD2. Germline trimming cut 1 base from V and 5 bases from J; bases unmatched to any gene: 8. The CDR3 has 16 amino acids. Per germline, CDR1 KGHSH and CDR2 LQKENI. CDR3 sequence: CASSPRNSGSSETQYF. CDR3 in DNA: TGTGCCAGCTCACCACGTAATAGCGGGAGTTCGGAGACCCAGTACTTC.

The table lists this clonotype with a few counts. The V call is TRBV4-3, the J call TRBJ2-1; no clear D. The germline CDR1 and CDR2 sequences are LGHNA and YSLEER. Trimming shortened V by 0 bases and J by 0 bases, and 6 bases separated the two germline ends. There are 15 residues in the CDR3. CDR3: CASSQDLSSYNEQFF. In DNA form, the CDR3 reads TGCGCCAGCAGCCAAGACTTGAGCTCCTACAATGAGCAGTTCTTC.

This chain links TRBV7-2 with TRBJ1-5; 8 bases are shared with TRBD1. The V segment lost 4 bases and the J segment 6 bases; nucleotides outside the gene matches: 8. Germline CDR1 is SGHTA and CDR2 is FQGNSA. The CDR3 totals 15 residues. The CDR3 spells CASSWSDRGGQPQHF. CDR3 bases: TGTGCCAGCAGCTGGTCCGACAGGGGTGGTCAGCCCCAGCATTTT.